One sample yielded the 21 T cell receptor beta chains listed below, sequenced in a study of beta chain features in type 1 diabetes. Findings and caveats of the study: In all four CD4+ subsets, TCRB CDR3 length was significantly, moderately reduced in type 1 diabetes.

No antigen has been assigned to these receptors. Expressed TCRB transcripts got sequenced, as all isolated RNA was reverse transcribed. Some clones are missing from TCRdb's copy, which holds only in-frame ones; the method was immunoSEQ multiplex PCR. The table includes 680,000 or so clones, around an eighth detected once. The specimen was naive CD4+ T cells from blood. The receptors originated from a man between 18 and 29 years old with type 1 diabetes.

CDR3 sequence: CASSSGQGSTDTQYF. CDR3 coding DNA: TGTGCCAGCAGTTCGGGACAGGGTAGCACAGATACGCAGTATTTT. The chain is built from TRBV6-4 and TRBJ2-3; TRBD1 aligns across 9 bases. J was trimmed by 0 bases and V by 5 bases; bases with no gene match: 3. The germline CDR1 and CDR2 sequences are MRHNA and SNTAGT. The CDR3 has 15 residues.

V usage is TRBV2 and J usage is TRBJ2-7; 11 bases are shared with TRBD2. CDR1 is SNHLY, CDR2 FYNNEI, per germline. The CDR3 contains 14 residues. Losses at the gene ends were 6 bases for V and 2 bases for J; bases not matched to a gene: 3. DNA of the CDR3: TGTGCCAGCAGGGGGACTAGCGGCACCTACGAGCAGTACTTC. Amino acids: CASRGTSGTYEQYF.

The chain combines TRBV6-1 with TRBJ2-4, with D perhaps assigned TRBD1 or TRBD2 (5 bases each). Trimming shortened V by 7 bases and J by 0 bases, and 10 bases separated the two germline ends. In germline, CDR1 is MNHNS, CDR2 SASEGT. This CDR3 spans 14 amino acids. The CDR3: CASMGESAKNIQYF. The DNA of the CDR3 is TGTGCCAGCATGGGGGAGTCAGCCAAAAACATTCAGTACTTC.

The rearrangement joins TRBV5-1 to TRBJ2-7, with TRBD2 matching over 7 bases. The germline CDR1 and CDR2 sequences are SGHRS and YFSETQ. This CDR3 spans 11 amino acids. V lost 10 bases to trimming and J lost 2 bases; unmatched junction nucleotides: 3. The CDR3: CAPGRAYEQYF. CDR3 coding DNA: TGCGCCCCTGGGAGGGCCTACGAGCAGTACTTC. Variable domain in full (rest from reference TRBV5-1 and TRBJ2-7): KAGVTQTPRYLIKTRGQQVTLSCSPISGHRSVSWYQQTPGQGLQFLFEYFSETQRNKGNFPGRFSGRQFSNSRSEMNVSTLELGDSALYLCAPGRAYEQYFGPGTRLTVT.

The chain employs TRBV18 and TRBJ2-1; D is perhaps TRBD1 or TRBD2 (5 bases each). Germline lookup yields CDR1 KGHSH and CDR2 LQKENI. CDR3 length: 13 residues. V was clipped by 4 bases and J by 4 bases, with 8 bases between them. CDR3 residues: CASSRGIYNEQFF. In nucleotides, the CDR3 is TGTGCCAGCTCACGGGGGATTTACAATGAGCAGTTCTTC.

This clone was seen a few times. The chain carries TRBV6-1 and TRBJ1-1; no firm D call. CDR1 is MNHNS and CDR2 is SASEGT in the germline V gene. CDR3 length: 13 residues. The V end lost 7 bases, the J end lost 0 bases, and 9 bases lay between the germline ends. The CDR3 DNA reads as TGTGCCAGCAACGGGAGATTGAACACTGAAGCTTTCTTT. Translation gives CASNGRLNTEAFF.

The rearrangement uses TRBV30 and TRBJ1-2; 9 positions match TRBD1. Trimming at V came to 2 bases and at J to 2 bases, leaving 3 bases not matched to a gene. Germline values: CDR1 GTSNPN, CDR2 SVGIG (reference sequence). CDR3 length equals 14 residues. This CDR3 is CAWSRTGVNYGYTF. As DNA, the CDR3 is TGTGCCTGGAGTCGGACAGGGGTAAACTATGGCTACACCTTC. Full variable domain (rest looked up from reference TRBV30 and TRBJ1-2): SQTIHQWPATLVQPVGSPLSLECTVEGTSNPNLYWYRQAAGRGLQLLFYSVGIGQISSEVPQNLSASRPQDRQFILSSKKLLLSDSGFYLCAWSRTGVNYGYTFGSGTRLTVV.

There are a few counts of this clone. The chain combines TRBV19 with TRBJ1-1; D remains ambiguous. The CDR3 is made up of 15 amino acids. V was clipped by 1 base and J by 1 base, with 10 bases between them. CDR1 is LNHDA and CDR2 is SQIVND in the germline V gene (reference sequence). The CDR3 is CASSIAPSGNTEAFF. CDR3 bases: TGTGCCAGTAGTATAGCCCCAAGCGGGAACACTGAAGCTTTCTTT.

The chain combines TRBV19 with TRBJ2-2; a possible D gene is TRBD1 (5 bases). V was cut by 7 bases and J by 4 bases, with 19 bases left in between. CDR3 length: 16 amino acids. Germline V CDR1 and CDR2: LNHDA, SQIVND (reference sequence). In DNA form, the CDR3 reads TGTGCCAGTAAAAAGGCGCTTGGACAAACCACCGGGGAGCTGTTTTTT. This sequence encodes CASKKALGQTTGELFF.

This clone was seen only a few times. The chain combines TRBV6-5 with TRBJ2-1, with 11 bases lining up with TRBD2. CDR3 length: 15 residues. From germline, CDR1 is MNHEY and CDR2 SVGAGI. The V segment lost 3 bases and the J segment 8 bases; nucleotides outside the gene matches: 6. The CDR3 region has the DNA TGTGCCAGCAGTTATTCCGGACTAGCGGGTCATGAGCAGTTCTTC. This sequence encodes CASSYSGLAGHEQFF.

There are a few counts of this clone. The CDR3 DNA sequence: TGTGCCATCCGGGACACCGCGGGGGATACGCAGTATTTT. Translating it yields CAIRDTAGDTQYF. This chain uses TRBV10-3 with TRBJ2-3, with D possibly called TRBD1 or TRBD2 (6 bases each). The germline CDR1 and CDR2 sequences are ENHRY and SYGVKD. This CDR3 contains 13 residues. Trimming removed 8 bases from V and 6 bases from J, with 15 bases in between.

V usage is TRBV29-1 and J usage is TRBJ1-2, with D perhaps matching TRBD1 (5 bases). Trimming removed 7 bases at V and 3 bases at J, with 12 bases between. CDR3 size: 12 residues. From germline, CDR1 is SQVTM and CDR2 ANQGSEA. Written as DNA, the CDR3 is TGCAGCGCCCAGGGTGGGGACTATGGCTACACCTTC. This encodes CSAQGGDYGYTF.

This chain connects TRBV4-2 to TRBJ2-7; TRBD1 agrees at 8 bases. The V and J ends lost 4 bases and 4 bases, in that order; junction bases with no gene match: 9. The CDR3 runs 15 residues. CDR1 is LGHNA, CDR2 YNFKEQ, per germline. This CDR3 is CASSPREDRAYEQYF. In DNA form, the CDR3 reads TGTGCCAGCAGCCCACGTGAGGACAGGGCGTACGAGCAGTACTTC.

In regard to this clone: At one end the junction does not follow the germline gene, possibly because of a read error. This rearrangement joins TRBV19 to TRBJ1-1; TRBD1 might be the D (6 bases). There are 13 residues in the CDR3. Germline values: CDR1 LNHDA, CDR2 SQIVND (reference sequence). CDR3 amino acids: CASSLDRPRGAFF. CDR3 bases: TGTGCCAGTAGTCTAGACAGGCCCCGAGGGGCTTTCTTT.

This clone appeared a few times. The J gene is TRBJ1-2, the V gene TRBV5-1; the D gene is possibly TRBD1 (6 bases). This CDR3 is built from 15 residues. Trimming took 7 bases from V and 3 from J, leaving 19 bases between them. Germline CDR1 SGHRS, CDR2 YFSETQ. CDR3 DNA sequence: TGCGCCAGCGGCCCCCAGGGGCAAGAGGACTATGGCTACACCTTC. This translates into CASGPQGQEDYGYTF.

This clone showed up just a few times. The rearrangement links TRBV6-5 to TRBJ1-2; 7 bases align to TRBD1. Germline CDR1 MNHEY, CDR2 SVGAGI. The CDR3 runs 14 residues. Losses at the gene ends were 10 bases for V and 6 bases for J; bases not matched to a gene: 14. This chain's CDR3 is CAIRKEGQPDGYTF. The CDR3 DNA sequence: TGTGCCATCAGGAAGGAGGGACAGCCGGATGGCTACACCTTC.

This rearrangement joins TRBV14 to TRBJ2-1; 7 bases are a match to TRBD1. V dropped 6 bases and J dropped 7; count of bases not matched to a gene: 3. This CDR3 is built from 12 residues. Germline loops: CDR1 SGHDN, CDR2 FVKESK. The CDR3 nucleotides read TGTGCCAGCAGGTTACAGGGGAATGAGCAGTTCTTC. It specifies CASRLQGNEQFF.

This clone turned up a few times. V is TRBV29-1 and J is TRBJ2-5; a possible D gene is TRBD1 (6 bases). V was clipped by 6 bases and J by 3 bases, with 14 bases between them. Germline lookup yields CDR1 SQVTM and CDR2 ANQGSEA. The CDR3 covers 13 residues. In DNA, the CDR3 is TGCAGCGTGGCCCAGGGGCCTAAAGAGACCCAGTACTTC. Amino acid sequence: CSVAQGPKETQYF.

This clone was counted a few times. The rearrangement links TRBV29-1 to TRBJ1-4; D perhaps matches TRBD1 (6 bases). The V and J ends lost 6 bases and 7 bases respectively, with 15 bases between them. The CDR3 runs to 13 residues. In germline, CDR1 is SQVTM, CDR2 ANQGSEA. The CDR3 loop reads CSVGGGIGEKLFF. The CDR3, as DNA: TGCAGCGTGGGAGGGGGAATCGGTGAAAAACTGTTTTTT.

This sequence joins TRBV7-8 and TRBJ1-1; TRBD1 matches at 8 bases. The trim removed 5 bases at V and 2 bases at J, leaving 1 base unmatched. In germline, CDR1 is SGHVS, CDR2 FQNEAQ. There are 13 residues in the CDR3. In nucleotides, the CDR3 is TGTGCCAGCAGCCCAGGGGGCAACACTGAAGCTTTCTTT. It codes for CASSPGGNTEAFF.

Only a few counts were recorded for this clone. The chain carries TRBV5-1 and TRBJ2-2; unclear D gene. V lost 2 bases to trimming and J lost 0 bases, with 8 bases between them. Germline V gene data show CDR1 as SGHRS and CDR2 as YFSETQ. The CDR3 length is 15 residues. CDR3 DNA: TGCGCCAGCAGCTTACTTCCAGCGAACACCGGGGAGCTGTTTTTT. It translates to CASSLLPANTGELFF. Supplemented by reference TRBV5-1 and TRBJ2-2, the full variable domain reads KAGVTQTPRYLIKTRGQQVTLSCSPISGHRSVSWYQQTPGQGLQFLFEYFSETQRNKGNFPGRFSGRQFSNSRSEMNVSTLELGDSALYLCASSLLPANTGELFFGEGSRLTVL.